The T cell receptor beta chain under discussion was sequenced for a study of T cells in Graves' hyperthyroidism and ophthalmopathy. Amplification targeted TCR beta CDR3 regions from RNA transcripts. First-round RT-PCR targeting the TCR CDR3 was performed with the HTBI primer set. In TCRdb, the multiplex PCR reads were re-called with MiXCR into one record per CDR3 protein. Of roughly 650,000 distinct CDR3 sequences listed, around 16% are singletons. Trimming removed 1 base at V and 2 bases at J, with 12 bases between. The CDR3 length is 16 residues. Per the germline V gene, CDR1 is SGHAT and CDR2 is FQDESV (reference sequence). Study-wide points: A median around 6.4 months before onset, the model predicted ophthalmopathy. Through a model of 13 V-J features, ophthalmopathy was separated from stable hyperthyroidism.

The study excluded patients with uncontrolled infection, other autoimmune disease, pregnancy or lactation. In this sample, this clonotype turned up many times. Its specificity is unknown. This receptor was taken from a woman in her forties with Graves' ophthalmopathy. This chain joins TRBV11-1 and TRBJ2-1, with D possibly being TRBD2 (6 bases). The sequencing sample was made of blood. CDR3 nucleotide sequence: TGTGCCAGCAGCTTAGTAACGGGGGTCACCTACAATGAGCAGTTCTTC. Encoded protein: CASSLVTGVTYNEQFF.